A single sample gave rise to the 27 T cell receptor beta chains below, sequenced in a study of blood T cell repertoires in COVID-19 (dated by TCRdb to about 2020). Library method: the immunoSEQ multiplex PCR assay. The table was pulled from immuneACCESS by TCRdb, which kept in-frame rearrangements only. Such tables lose some clones; where checked, under half of the loss comes from unresolved V genes, and the rest has no known cause. For this sample the table gives a few hundred thousand clones, of which about 85% were detected only once. 8% to 11% of the sample is held by the ten biggest clonotypes. The sequencing input was peripheral blood. The receptors here all came from a woman of 80 years or more with COVID-19, enrolled during active disease.

The chain carries TRBV7-2 and TRBJ2-1; the D gene is possibly TRBD2 (5 bases). The CDR3 has 13 amino acids. Germline CDR1 and CDR2: SGHTA and FQGNSA. The V end was cut by 5 bases, the J end by 6 bases, with 11 bases between. CDR3 DNA: TGTGCCAGCAGCGCGTTTACTAGCAATGAGCAGTTCTTC. This codes for CASSAFTSNEQFF.

The rearrangement links TRBV5-5 to TRBJ2-5; the match to TRBD2 covers 7 bases. The CDR3 has 16 amino acids. Germline lookup yields CDR1 SGHKS and CDR2 YYEKEE (reference sequence). J was trimmed by 4 bases and V by 4 bases; bases with no gene match: 13. In nucleotides, the CDR3 is TGTGCCAGCAGCCCGGCGCAAAGCACGGGAGGAGAGACCCAGTACTTC. Its translation: CASSPAQSTGGETQYF.

A word on this clone: Within the sample, other DNA sequences also encode this same CDR3. V is TRBV5-1 and J is TRBJ2-5; 11 bases agree with TRBD2. The CDR3 is 16 amino acids. Germline V lookup: CDR1 SGHRS, CDR2 YFSETQ. J lost 1 base, V lost 3 bases, and 5 bases had no gene match. The CDR3 reads CASSYFSGGAQETQYF. The CDR3 nucleotides read TGCGCCAGCAGCTACTTTAGCGGGGGGGCCCAAGAGACCCAGTACTTC.

The V call is TRBV5-6, the J call TRBJ1-1; D is ambiguous. The germline V gene encodes CDR1 SGHDT and CDR2 YYEEEE. This CDR3 comprises 16 residues. Trimming removed 6 bases at V and 0 bases at J, with 18 bases between. CDR3 nucleotide sequence: TGTGCCAGCACCAACCGGGTCTTCTTCATGAACACTGAAGCTTTCTTT. Translation: CASTNRVFFMNTEAFF.

The gene calls are TRBV4-2 and TRBJ2-3; 12 nucleotides agree with TRBD2. Germline V gives CDR1 LGHNA, CDR2 YNFKEQ. After removal of 4 bases from V and 6 bases from J, the junction contained 5 bases not matched to a gene. This CDR3 contains 15 residues. This CDR3 is CASSPLAGGMDTQYF. The CDR3 DNA follows: TGTGCCAGCAGCCCCCTAGCGGGGGGGATGGATACGCAGTATTTT.

This clone appeared a single time. The J gene is TRBJ1-1, the V gene TRBV5-8; possible D gene TRBD1, 6 bases. The CDR3 is 12 residues long. Germline CDR1 SGHTS, CDR2 YDEGEE. V dropped 4 bases and J dropped 3 bases, with 7 bases sitting between them. This chain's CDR3 is CASSRTDTEAFF. The CDR3 DNA reads TGTGCCAGCAGCCGGACAGACACTGAAGCTTTCTTT.

This chain uses TRBV6-5 with TRBJ1-2, with a weak D call TRBD1 (6 bases). V lost 7 bases, J lost 8 bases, and 23 bases lay in between. This CDR3 spans 15 amino acids. Germline CDR1 and CDR2: MNHEY and SVGAGI. The CDR3 sequence is CASIATGSGRYGYTF. In DNA, the CDR3 is TGTGCCAGCATTGCGACAGGAAGCGGACGTTACGGCTACACCTTC.

V usage is TRBV6-8 and J usage is TRBJ1-3; 9 nucleotides match TRBD1. In germline, CDR1 is MNHGY, CDR2 SAAAGT. V dropped 6 bases and J dropped 8; count of bases not matched to a gene: 8. The CDR3 sequence is 14 residues long. CDR3 in DNA: TGTGCCAGCAGGTTTCGGGACAGGGAAGACACCATATATTTT. Encoded protein: CASRFRDREDTIYF.

The CDR3 coding sequence is TGTGCCAGCACCAGCGGTAATCAGCCCCAGCATTTT. Protein sequence: CASTSGNQPQHF. The chain couples TRBV6-6 to TRBJ1-5; D remains unclear. Trimming stripped 7 bases from V and 4 bases from J, with 8 bases between. The CDR3 loop spans 12 amino acids. CDR1 and CDR2 (germline): MNHNY, SVGAGI (reference sequence).

The chain links TRBV30 to TRBJ2-5, with TRBD2 identical over 11 bases. J lost 4 bases, V lost 1 base, and 14 bases had no gene match. The CDR3 runs to 18 residues. CDR1 GTSNPN and CDR2 SVGIG come from the germline V gene (reference sequence). The DNA for the CDR3 is TGTGCCTGGAGTGGTACAGGGGGAGCTAGCGGGGGGCTAGAGACCCAGTACTTC. It specifies CAWSGTGGASGGLETQYF.

This chain links TRBV6-5 with TRBJ2-2; D is unclear. The CDR3 covers 15 residues. Between the trimmed V and J ends, which lost 0 bases and 2 bases, there was a span of 7 bases. Per the germline V gene, CDR1 is MNHEY and CDR2 is SVGAGI. CDR3 DNA: TGTGCCAGCAGTTACTCGAACTTAAACACCGGGGAGCTGTTTTTT. Its protein product is CASSYSNLNTGELFF.

The V gene is TRBV5-1, the J gene TRBJ2-2; 8 bases are a match to TRBD1. The germline gives CDR1 SGHRS, CDR2 YFSETQ. CDR3 length equals 15 residues. Losses at the gene ends were 3 bases for V and 4 bases for J; bases not matched to a gene: 5. CDR3 coding DNA: TGCGCCAGCAGCTATGACAGGGGAGGCACCGGGGAGCTGTTTTTT. Protein: CASSYDRGGTGELFF. The complete variable domain, with remaining parts taken from reference TRBV5-1 and TRBJ2-2, reads KAGVTQTPRYLIKTRGQQVTLSCSPISGHRSVSWYQQTPGQGLQFLFEYFSETQRNKGNFPGRFSGRQFSNSRSEMNVSTLELGDSALYLCASSYDRGGTGELFFGEGSRLTVL.

The V and J genes are TRBV4-2 and TRBJ2-1; 10 nucleotides align to TRBD2. CDR3 length: 17 residues. V lost 2 bases and J lost 10; bases outside the gene matches: 14. The germline CDR1 and CDR2 sequences are LGHNA and YNFKEQ. CDR3 nucleotide sequence: TGTGCCAGCAGCCAAATCATTGCAGCGGGGGGGCTCGGAGAGCAGTTCTTC. Translating gives CASSQIIAAGGLGEQFF.

The genes are TRBV6-5 and TRBJ2-3, with 8 nucleotides matching TRBD1. The CDR3 runs to 14 residues. Germline CDR1 is MNHEY and CDR2 is SVGAGI. The junction had 3 bases not matched to a gene; V was cut back by 6 bases and J by 1 base. The CDR3 DNA reads TGTGCCAGCAGGGTACAGGGGGGCACAGATACGCAGTATTTT. Translated: CASRVQGGTDTQYF.

This clone was found once. This chain links TRBV7-2 with TRBJ1-1; 9 bases are a match to TRBD1. The CDR3 has 15 amino acids. After removal of 5 bases from V and 2 bases from J, the junction contained 6 bases not matched to a gene. CDR1 and CDR2 from the germline V gene are SGHTA and FQGNSA. The CDR3 sequence is CASSPWTGVNTEAFF. The DNA for the CDR3 is TGTGCCAGCAGCCCCTGGACAGGGGTCAACACTGAAGCTTTCTTT.

J is TRBJ2-2 and V is TRBV6-5; 10 nucleotides align to TRBD1. Trimming removed 6 bases from V and 2 bases from J; junction bases left unmatched: 3. Per the germline V gene, CDR1 is MNHEY and CDR2 is SVGAGI. The CDR3 is made up of 15 amino acids. The CDR3 protein is CASSRDRGNTGELFF. CDR3 nucleotides: TGTGCCAGCAGCCGGGACAGGGGTAACACCGGGGAGCTGTTTTTT.

V gene TRBV2 combines with J gene TRBJ1-1, with TRBD1 matching 7 bases. The CDR3 totals 15 residues. Trimming removed 8 bases from V and 3 bases from J; junction bases left unmatched: 12. Germline V lookup: CDR1 SNHLY, CDR2 FYNNEI. In DNA, the CDR3 is TGTGCCAGCCAGGGGGTACTTTTAGGAGACACTGAAGCTTTCTTT. Translation: CASQGVLLGDTEAFF.

This chain joins TRBV6-5 and TRBJ2-7, with D perhaps matching TRBD1 (5 bases). V was shortened by 0 bases and J by 0 bases, with 12 bases between the two germline ends. The CDR3 is 16 amino acids. Germline V gene lookup returns CDR1 MNHEY and CDR2 SVGAGI. The CDR3, as DNA: TGTGCCAGCAGTTACTCTGTGGCAGGGTCCTCCTACGAGCAGTACTTC. Translated: CASSYSVAGSSYEQYF.

The chain has TRBV2 and TRBJ2-5; the match to TRBD2 covers 7 bases. V gave up 3 bases and J gave up 3 bases; unmatched junction bases: 13. Germline lookup yields CDR1 SNHLY and CDR2 FYNNEI. The CDR3 runs to 17 residues. DNA of the CDR3: TGTGCCAGCAGTGATTACAGGAGGTTTGCGGGGGAAGAGACCCAGTACTTC. This gives the protein CASSDYRRFAGEETQYF.

The gene calls are TRBV7-2 and TRBJ2-7; TRBD1 aligns across 8 bases. The CDR3 loop spans 14 amino acids. Germline CDR1 is SGHTA and CDR2 is FQGNSA. V gave up 4 bases and J gave up 12 bases; unmatched junction bases: 14. CDR3 loop: CASSSPGTGLIAYF. The CDR3 nucleotides are TGTGCCAGCAGCTCCCCGGGGACAGGTTTGATCGCGTACTTC.

The rearrangement links TRBV28 to TRBJ1-1; D is undetermined. Germline V lookup: CDR1 MDHEN, CDR2 SYDVKM. The ends were cut back, 3 bases at V and 5 bases at J, with 10 bases in the middle. This CDR3 has 13 residues. The CDR3 region has the DNA TGTGCCAGCAGTTTGAGGGCTGAAACTGAAGCTTTCTTT. As protein: CASSLRAETEAFF.

This sequence joins TRBV3-1 (or the pseudogene TRBV3-2) and TRBJ1-2; tentatively, D is TRBD1 (5 bases). This CDR3 has 14 amino acids. Trimming pared 4 bases from V and 7 bases from J, leaving 16 bases between. Germline lookup yields CDR1 LGHDT and CDR2 YNNKEL (reference sequence). The CDR3 is CASSRGAGDVGYTF. In nucleotides, the CDR3 is TGTGCCAGCAGCCGAGGTGCGGGGGATGTTGGCTACACCTTC.

The V gene is TRBV28, the J gene TRBJ2-1; 8 bases align to TRBD2. The germline CDR1 and CDR2 sequences are MDHEN and SYDVKM. The CDR3 has 15 amino acids. V lost 2 bases to trimming and J lost 4 bases; unmatched junction nucleotides: 4. The CDR3 is CASSLSSGGYNEQFF. In nucleotides, the CDR3 is TGTGCCAGCAGTTTAAGCAGCGGGGGATACAATGAGCAGTTCTTC.

This chain uses TRBV6-6 with TRBJ1-1; D ambiguous. There are 14 residues in the CDR3. V lost 2 bases and J 0 bases, leaving 7 bases between the germline ends. Germline CDR1 reads MNHNY; CDR2 reads SVGAGI (reference sequence). The DNA for the CDR3 is TGTGCCAGCAGTTACGGCAATCTGAACACTGAAGCTTTCTTT. The encoded protein is CASSYGNLNTEAFF.

The chain combines TRBV9 with TRBJ2-3; TRBD2 matches at 10 bases. CDR1 and CDR2 from the germline V gene are SGDLS and YYNGEE. V dropped 0 bases and J dropped 1; count of bases not matched to a gene: 5. The CDR3 sequence is 17 residues long. The CDR3 loop is CASSVGSLAGGTDTQYF. The CDR3 DNA is TGTGCCAGCAGCGTAGGATCCCTAGCGGGGGGCACAGATACGCAGTATTTT.

The V call is TRBV6-1, the J call TRBJ2-7; 11 bases align to TRBD2. Germline loops: CDR1 MNHNS, CDR2 SASEGT. Trimming removed 3 bases from V and 2 bases from J; junction bases left unmatched: 0. The CDR3 runs to 14 residues. The CDR3 here is CASSDSGGAYEQYF. The CDR3 DNA sequence: TGTGCCAGCAGTGATAGCGGGGGGGCCTACGAGCAGTACTTC.

The chain recombines TRBV2 with TRBJ1-5; possibly TRBD1 for D (5 bases). Germline CDR1 is SNHLY and CDR2 is FYNNEI. The CDR3 is 14 amino acids. Between the trimmed V and J ends, which lost 8 bases and 5 bases, there was a span of 16 bases. The CDR3 region is CASSSRDWDQPQHF. CDR3 nucleotides: TGTGCCAGCTCTTCCCGGGACTGGGATCAGCCCCAGCATTTT.